The clone carrying this T cell receptor (beta chain) was seen only once. Its antigen remains unknown. Only one base separates this from a far larger clonotype, so it likely reflects a read error. Other DNA variants within this sample encode the same CDR3. Authors' processing steps: ImmunoSEQ sequences covered only the junction and lacked quality scores; filtering therefore differed. Clones were sequenced by immunoSEQ multiplex PCR, and TCRdb holds only the in-frame ones, with some missing. V, J and clone size derive from that table, while D and trimming were established from the DNA sequence. The repertoire holds around 95,000 clones, with roughly half as singletons. The entry originates in a study of shared clonotypes between healthy human individuals. Study-wide background: The study drew on a couple of women and a few men aged 18 to 49 as donors.

Findings of the study overall: Clonotype sharing among the donors was expected to vary with sequencing depth.

Donors comprised healthy HIV-negative adults lacking recent acute infections or vaccinations. The TCR was taken from a middle-aged woman in good health. Some clones in this sample may be carry-over from other donors' samples. The material sequenced was PBMCs.

CDR3 nucleotide sequence: TGTGCCAGCAGCTTACTGGGTCAGCCCTACGAGCAGTACTTC. Its protein is CASSLLGQPYEQYF. This rearrangement joins TRBV7-2 to TRBJ2-7, with D unclear. CDR1 is SGHTA and CDR2 is FQGNSA in the germline V gene. The CDR3 has 14 residues. Trimming took off 2 bases at V and 2 bases at J, with 10 bases between the two ends.